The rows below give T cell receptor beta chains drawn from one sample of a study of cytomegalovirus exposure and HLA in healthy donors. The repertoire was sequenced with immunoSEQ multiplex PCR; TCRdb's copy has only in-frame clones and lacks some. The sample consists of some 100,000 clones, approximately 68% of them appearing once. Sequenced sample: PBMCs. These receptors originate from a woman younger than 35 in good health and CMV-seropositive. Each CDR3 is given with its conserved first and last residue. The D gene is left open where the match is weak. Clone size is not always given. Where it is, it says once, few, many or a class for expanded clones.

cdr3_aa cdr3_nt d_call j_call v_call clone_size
CASSLSVSVSYNEQFF TGTGCCAGCAGTTTATCTGTTAGCGTCTCCTACAATGAGCAGTTCTTC - TRBJ2-1 TRBV28 -
CASSFHETPGYEQYF TGTGCCAGCAGCTTCCACGAGACTCCTGGCTACGAGCAGTACTTC - TRBJ2-7 TRBV13 -
CASEPGLVISAGELFF TGTGCCAGTGAGCCGGGACTAGTAATATCGGCCGGGGAGCTGTTTTTT TRBD2 TRBJ2-2 TRBV7-3 -
CASSPTLGGTRGGGEQYF TGTGCCAGCAGCCCGACACTGGGCGGGACCCGGGGAGGAGGAGAGCAGTACTTC - TRBJ2-7 TRBV7-9 -
CASSDLRGSETQYF TGCGCCAGCAGCGACTTGAGGGGGTCCGAGACCCAGTACTTC - TRBJ2-5 TRBV4-1 -
CASRQGPGNTIYF TGTGCCAGCAGACAGGGGCCTGGAAACACCATATATTTT TRBD1 TRBJ1-3 TRBV25-1 -
CASSARDRGTEAFF TGTGCCAGCAGTGCAAGGGACAGGGGAACTGAAGCTTTCTTT TRBD1 TRBJ1-1 TRBV28 few
CASSLGLAGGFDEQFF TGTGCCAGCAGCTTAGGTCTAGCGGGAGGTTTCGATGAGCAGTTCTTC TRBD2 TRBJ2-1 TRBV7-3 -
CASRAPGDSDEQFF TGTGCCAGTAGAGCCCCCGGAGACAGCGATGAGCAGTTCTTC - TRBJ2-1 TRBV19 few
CASSQDGYGGYTF TGCGCCAGCAGCCAAGATGGTTACGGTGGCTACACCTTC - TRBJ1-2 TRBV4-3 -
CASSIVGGASYNEQFF TGTGCCAGTAGTATCGTAGGAGGGGCCTCCTACAATGAGCAGTTCTTC - TRBJ2-1 TRBV19 -
CASSSSTSPGLAGVADTQYF TGCGCCAGCAGCTCGAGCACCTCACCGGGACTAGCGGGAGTAGCAGATACGCAGTATTTT TRBD2 TRBJ2-3 TRBV5-1 -
CAWSVRGQSNQPQHF TGTGCCTGGAGTGTCCGAGGGCAGAGCAATCAGCCCCAGCATTTT - TRBJ1-5 TRBV30 -
CASSEWGSNYGYTF TGTGCCAGCAGTGAGTGGGGCAGCAACTATGGCTACACCTTC - TRBJ1-2 TRBV6-1 -
CASSQDFGPSGRANYEQYF TGCGCCAGCAGCCAAGATTTCGGGCCTAGCGGGAGGGCCAATTACGAGCAGTACTTC TRBD2 TRBJ2-7 TRBV4-3 -
CAWSSRVLLYNEQFF TGTGCCTGGAGCTCCCGGGTGCTCCTTTACAATGAGCAGTTCTTC - TRBJ2-1 TRBV30 -
CASSSASGRADYEQYF TGTGCCAGCAGTTCAGCTAGCGGGAGGGCCGACTACGAGCAGTACTTC TRBD2 TRBJ2-7 TRBV28 -
CASSQAQDSQPGNIQYF TGCGCCAGCAGCCAAGCCCAGGACAGCCAGCCAGGGAACATTCAGTACTTC - TRBJ2-4 TRBV4-3 -
CASRTEDRGNTGELFF TGTGCCAGTAGGACCGAGGACAGGGGGAACACCGGGGAGCTGTTTTTT TRBD1 TRBJ2-2 TRBV19 -
CASSRQREDEQYF TGTGCCAGCAGTCGGCAGCGGGAGGACGAGCAGTACTTC TRBD2 TRBJ2-7 TRBV6-6 -
CASSLVGPGNEQYF TGTGCCAGCAGCTTGGTTGGACCCGGGAACGAGCAGTACTTC - TRBJ2-7 TRBV5-6 -
CASSLGGGGTYEQYF TGTGCCAGCAGTTTGGGAGGGGGTGGGACCTACGAGCAGTACTTC - TRBJ2-7 TRBV27 -
CASSFSDRNTEAFF TGTGCCAGCAGCTTTTCGGACAGGAACACTGAAGCTTTCTTT - TRBJ1-1 TRBV7-9 -
CASRSASNQPQHF TGTGCCAGCAGGAGCGCCTCCAATCAGCCCCAGCATTTT - TRBJ1-5 TRBV28 few
CSVEPQLAGGETQYF TGCAGCGTTGAACCTCAACTAGCGGGAGGAGAGACCCAGTACTTC TRBD2 TRBJ2-5 TRBV29-1 -
CSARQGPAFF TGCAGTGCCAGACAGGGGCCAGCTTTCTTT TRBD1 TRBJ1-1 TRBV20-1 -
CAAGVVGQPQHF TGTGCCGCCGGGGTTGTCGGTCAGCCCCAGCATTTT - TRBJ1-5 TRBV6-5 few
CASSEPSLHPFEQYF TGTGCCAGCAGTGAACCATCGTTACACCCGTTCGAGCAGTACTTC - TRBJ2-7 TRBV27 -
CASRSGANTGELFF TGTGCCAGCAGATCCGGGGCGAACACCGGGGAGCTGTTTTTT - TRBJ2-2 TRBV25-1 -
CASSQGTVGEGNTIYF TGCGCCAGCAGCCAAGGAACAGTTGGGGAGGGAAACACCATATATTTT - TRBJ1-3 TRBV4-3 -
CASSRLAEVAKNIQYF TGTGCCAGCAGCCGACTAGCGGAAGTAGCCAAAAACATTCAGTACTTC TRBD2 TRBJ2-4 TRBV28 -
CASSLLGSGRMYEQYF TGTGCCAGCAGCCTACTTGGGTCCGGGAGAATGTACGAGCAGTACTTC - TRBJ2-7 TRBV5-6 -
CASSQVGREGGKNIQYF TGTGCCAGCAGCCAAGTTGGACGGGAGGGAGGCAAAAACATTCAGTACTTC TRBD2 TRBJ2-4 TRBV4-2 few
CASSHPAGTNYGYTF TGTGCCAGCAGCCATCCAGCCGGGACTAACTATGGCTACACCTTC - TRBJ1-2 TRBV6-1 -
CATSRDLFPNTEAFF TGTGCCACCAGCAGAGATCTCTTCCCGAACACTGAAGCTTTCTTT - TRBJ1-1 TRBV15 -
CAWNPPGQGLEQYF TGTGCCTGGAATCCTCCGGGACAGGGTCTCGAGCAGTACTTC TRBD1 TRBJ2-7 TRBV30 -
CASSVGGRHGELFF TGTGCCAGCAGCGTAGGCGGGAGGCACGGGGAGCTGTTTTTT TRBD2 TRBJ2-2 TRBV9 -
CASSKLAGTLDTQYF TGTGCCAGCAGTAAACTAGCGGGTACCTTAGACACCCAGTACTTC TRBD2 TRBJ2-5 TRBV27 -
CASSNYHNEQFF TGTGCCAGCAGTAACTATCACAATGAGCAGTTCTTC - TRBJ2-1 TRBV27 -
CASSQNPASVGETQYF TGCGCCAGCAGCCAAAACCCGGCTAGCGTTGGCGAGACCCAGTACTTC - TRBJ2-5 TRBV4-3 -
CASSFDRGGTEAFF TGTGCCAGCAGTTTCGACAGGGGGGGTACTGAAGCTTTCTTT TRBD1 TRBJ1-1 TRBV28 -
CASSQGDRGADTQYF TGTGCCAGCAGCCAAGGGGACAGGGGTGCAGATACGCAGTATTTT TRBD1 TRBJ2-3 TRBV4-2 -
CASSETGQRTEAFF TGTGCCAGCAGCGAGACAGGCCAGCGCACTGAAGCTTTCTTT - TRBJ1-1 TRBV9 -
CAIREQENGNTIYF TGTGCCATCAGGGAACAGGAGAACGGAAACACCATATATTTT - TRBJ1-3 TRBV10-3 few
CASNPTGGPSYEQYF TGTGCCAGCAACCCGACAGGGGGCCCAAGCTACGAGCAGTACTTC TRBD1 TRBJ2-7 TRBV27 -
CASSSNGQPNTEAFF TGTGCCAGCAGCTCCAACGGACAGCCGAACACTGAAGCTTTCTTT - TRBJ1-1 TRBV7-9 -
CASSLGQNTDTQYF TGTGCCAGCAGCCTCGGACAGAACACAGATACGCAGTATTTT - TRBJ2-3 TRBV7-9 -
CASSEAENYGYTF TGTGCCAGCAGTGAAGCGGAGAACTATGGCTACACCTTC - TRBJ1-2 TRBV6-4 -
CASSLREGAQAFF TGTGCCAGCAGCCTCCGGGAGGGGGCCCAAGCTTTCTTT TRBD1 TRBJ1-1 TRBV6-5 -
CASRETGFSNQPQHF TGTGCCAGCAGGGAGACAGGATTTAGCAATCAGCCCCAGCATTTT - TRBJ1-5 TRBV2 -